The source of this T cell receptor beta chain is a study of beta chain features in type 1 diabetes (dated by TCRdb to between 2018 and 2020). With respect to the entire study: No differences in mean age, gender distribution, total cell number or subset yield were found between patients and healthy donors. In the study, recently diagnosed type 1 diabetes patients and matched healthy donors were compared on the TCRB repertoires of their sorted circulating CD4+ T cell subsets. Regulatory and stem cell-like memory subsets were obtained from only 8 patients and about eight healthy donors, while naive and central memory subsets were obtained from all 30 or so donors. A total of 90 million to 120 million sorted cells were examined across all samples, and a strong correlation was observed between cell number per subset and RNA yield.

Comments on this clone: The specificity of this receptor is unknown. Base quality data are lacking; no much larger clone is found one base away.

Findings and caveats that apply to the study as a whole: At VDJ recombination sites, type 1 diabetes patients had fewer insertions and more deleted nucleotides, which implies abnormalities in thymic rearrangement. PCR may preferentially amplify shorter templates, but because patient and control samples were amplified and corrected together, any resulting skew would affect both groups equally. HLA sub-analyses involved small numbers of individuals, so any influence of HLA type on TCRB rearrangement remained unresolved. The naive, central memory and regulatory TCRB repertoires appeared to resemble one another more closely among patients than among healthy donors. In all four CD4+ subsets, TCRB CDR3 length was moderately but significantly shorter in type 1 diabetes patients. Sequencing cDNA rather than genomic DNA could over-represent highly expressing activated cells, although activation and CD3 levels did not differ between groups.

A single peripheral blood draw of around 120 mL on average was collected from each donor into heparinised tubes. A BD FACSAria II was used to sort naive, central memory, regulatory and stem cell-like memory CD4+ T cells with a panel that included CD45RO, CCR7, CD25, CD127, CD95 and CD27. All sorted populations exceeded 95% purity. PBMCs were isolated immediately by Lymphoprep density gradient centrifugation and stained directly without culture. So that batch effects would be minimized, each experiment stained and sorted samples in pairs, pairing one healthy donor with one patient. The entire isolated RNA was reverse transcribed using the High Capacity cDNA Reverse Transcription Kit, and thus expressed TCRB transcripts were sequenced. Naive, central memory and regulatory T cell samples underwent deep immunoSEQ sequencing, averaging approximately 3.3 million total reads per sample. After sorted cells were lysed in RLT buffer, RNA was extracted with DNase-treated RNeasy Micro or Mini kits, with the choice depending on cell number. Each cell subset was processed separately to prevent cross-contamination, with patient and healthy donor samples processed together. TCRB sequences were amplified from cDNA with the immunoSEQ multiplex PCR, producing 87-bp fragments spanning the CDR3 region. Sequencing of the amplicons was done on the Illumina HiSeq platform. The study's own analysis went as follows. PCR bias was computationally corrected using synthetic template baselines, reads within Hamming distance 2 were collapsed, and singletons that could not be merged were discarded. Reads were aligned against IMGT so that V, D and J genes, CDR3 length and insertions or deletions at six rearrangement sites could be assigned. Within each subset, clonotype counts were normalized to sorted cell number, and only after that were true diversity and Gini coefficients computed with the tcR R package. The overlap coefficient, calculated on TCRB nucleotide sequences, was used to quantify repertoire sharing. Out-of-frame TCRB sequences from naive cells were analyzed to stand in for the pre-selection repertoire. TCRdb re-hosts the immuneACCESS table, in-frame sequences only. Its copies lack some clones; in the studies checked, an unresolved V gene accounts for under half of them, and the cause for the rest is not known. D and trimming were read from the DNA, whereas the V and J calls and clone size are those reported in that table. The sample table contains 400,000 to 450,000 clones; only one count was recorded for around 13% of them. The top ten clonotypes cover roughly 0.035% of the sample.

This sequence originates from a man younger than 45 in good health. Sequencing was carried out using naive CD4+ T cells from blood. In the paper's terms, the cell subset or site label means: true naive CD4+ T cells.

The encoded CDR3 is CASSLFTANYGYTF. The nucleotides read TGTGCCAGCAGCTTATTTACAGCCAACTATGGCTACACCTTC. This chain is built from TRBV7-2 and TRBJ1-2; the D gene is not confidently resolved. The junction shows trimming of 2 bases on V and 2 bases on J, plus 9 bases between the germline ends. The CDR1 and CDR2 encoded by the germline V gene are SGHTA and FQGNSA. Inclusive of the bounding cysteine and phenylalanine, the CDR3 is 14 residues long. Solely the CDR3 DNA is kept, with 42 bases framed from the first base.